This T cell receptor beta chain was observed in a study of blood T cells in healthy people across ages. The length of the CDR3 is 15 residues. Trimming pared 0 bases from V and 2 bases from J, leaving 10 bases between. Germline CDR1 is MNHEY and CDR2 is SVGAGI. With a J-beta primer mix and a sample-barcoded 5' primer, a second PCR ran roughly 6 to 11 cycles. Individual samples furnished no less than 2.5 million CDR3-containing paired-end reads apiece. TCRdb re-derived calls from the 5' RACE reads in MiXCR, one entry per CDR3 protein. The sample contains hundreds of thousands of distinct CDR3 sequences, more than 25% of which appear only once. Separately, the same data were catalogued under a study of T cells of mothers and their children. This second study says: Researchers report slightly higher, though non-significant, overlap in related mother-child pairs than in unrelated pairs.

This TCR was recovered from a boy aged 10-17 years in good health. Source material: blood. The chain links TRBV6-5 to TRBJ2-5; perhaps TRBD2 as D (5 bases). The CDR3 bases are TGTGCCAGCAGTTACTCGAGGGCAAGACAAGAGACCCAGTACTTC. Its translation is CASSYSRARQETQYF.